This T cell receptor beta chain was identified in a study of CD8+ T cells in alopecia areata. On the study more broadly: Treated patients received severity scores based on the percentage of scalp area affected. Study results and caveats: Normal scalp showed lower clonality than lesional scalp, especially alopecia totalis/universalis. Scalp samples also yield sequences from resident alphabeta T cells of normal skin.

In each case, RNA was isolated and then reverse transcribed into cDNA as the sequencing template. Profiled with immunoSEQ multiplex PCR; TCRdb holds only in-frame clones, not every one. The repertoire consists of 250,000 to 300,000 clones, with 58% occurring once and the leading ten covering around 1.8%. This clone was recorded a few times. Its antigen is as yet unknown. This CDR3 region has 16 residues. CDR1 is SGHTA, CDR2 FQGNSA, per germline. J lost 3 bases, V lost 2 bases, and 9 bases had no gene match. As to treatment: oral pan-JAK inhibitor, 5-10 mg twice daily. The sample consisted of CD4+ T cells sorted from blood, taken at week 24, from a patient treated with tofacitinib. The chain combines TRBV7-2 with TRBJ2-5; 7 bases are shared with TRBD1. This receptor was identified in a human donor with alopecia areata. CDR3 nucleotides: TGTGCCAGCAGCTTACAACCATGGGACAGCAAAGAGACCCAGTACTTC. Protein: CASSLQPWDSKETQYF.